This T cell receptor beta chain was observed in a study of T cell clones after liver transplantation. Study at large: As an antigen-independent comparator, third-party-reactive TCRbeta sequences came from pre-transplant mixed lymphocyte reactions.

In the case of this clone: Its specificity is unknown.

General study results and limits: Donor-reactive sequences fell more than third party-reactive ones, suggesting partial deletion.

The CDR3 runs to 16 residues. CDR1 MNHEY and CDR2 SMNVEV come from the germline V gene (reference sequence). V trimming: 2 bases; J trimming: 7 bases; junction bases outside the gene matches: 8. The protocol was immunoSEQ multiplex PCR, while the TCRdb copy is restricted to in-frame clones and leaves out a portion. The sample yields tens of thousands of clones, around 94% seen once. The clonotype comes from a human patient who received a liver transplant. Some T cells may originate from the graft donor. This specimen consisted of CD8+ T cells from blood, obtained 12 months after liver transplant. This sequence joins TRBV27 and TRBJ2-7; 13 bases align to TRBD2. The CDR3 loop reads CASSLPPGLAGVEQYF. Here the CDR3 DNA reads TGTGCCAGCAGTTTACCCCCCGGACTAGCGGGAGTAGAGCAGTACTTC.